The sequence of this T cell receptor (beta chain) was determined in a study of CD8 T cells in ankylosing spondylitis. Study-level results: Ankylosing spondylitis blood appeared to carry a characteristic TCR beta motif of eight or nine highly homologous variants.

With regard to this clonotype: Its antigen is still unknown.

Library preparation for TCR beta used quantitative 5'-RACE with molecular barcodes. TCRdb called the 5' RACE reads again in MiXCR, with one record for every CDR3 protein. The table lists about 480,000 distinct CDR3 sequences, 15% to 20% of them singletons. The V gene lost 4 bases and the J gene lost 2 bases, with 13 bases spanning the gap. Germline V gene sequence: CDR1 SGHRS, CDR2 YFSETQ. The CDR3 sequence is 14 residues long. Sequenced sample: blood, either unsorted or a sorted T cell fraction (not recorded which). The V and J genes are TRBV5-1 and TRBJ2-7; D could derive from TRBD1 or TRBD2 (5 bases each). This receptor was taken from a male donor with ankylosing spondylitis. CDR3 in amino acids: CASSLGTQPYEQYF. The CDR3 DNA reads TGCGCCAGCAGCCTCGGGACGCAACCCTACGAGCAGTACTTC.